Detailed here is one T cell receptor beta chain. The target antigen is unknown. Both peripheral blood and punch biopsies of lesional scalp skin were obtained from patients who had alopecia areata. Isolation of CD4+ and CD8+ T cells from PBMCs was achieved by sorting. Extracted RNA was reverse transcribed into cDNA, the sequencing template. Measured with immunoSEQ multiplex PCR; TCRdb has only the in-frame clones, and not every one. The sample has some 120,000 clones; around 50% are singletons. The CDR3 runs to 13 residues. Germline CDR1 is SNHLY and CDR2 is FYNNEI. With 4 bases removed from V and 4 bases from J, the gap between germline ends came to 10 bases. The data were obtained in a study of CD8+ T cells in alopecia areata. The study's findings and limits: Higher clonality than in normal scalp was seen in lesional scalp, especially alopecia totalis/universalis. It was less clear whether patients shared TCRs than it was in mice, possibly because of HLA.

The gene calls are TRBV2 and TRBJ1-1, with D perhaps TRBD1 (5 bases). This TCR was recovered from a human donor with alopecia areata. Sequencing used NKG2D-low CD8+ T cells sorted from blood. This CDR3 reads CASSGEGTTEAFF. The CDR3 nucleotides are TGTGCCAGCAGTGGAGAGGGGACCACTGAAGCTTTCTTT. Full variable domain (rest looked up from reference TRBV2 and TRBJ1-1): EPEVTQTPSHQVTQMGQEVILRCVPISNHLYFYWYRQILGQKVEFLVSFYNNEISEKSEIFDDQFSVERPDGSNFTLKIRSTKLEDSAMYFCASSGEGTTEAFFGQGTRLTVV.